The clone carrying this TCR beta chain was seen ten or more times. Its antigen is currently unknown. V lost 5 bases and J lost 10, with 9 bases in between. CDR3 length equals 11 residues. The germline V gene encodes CDR1 SGHTA and CDR2 FQGNSA. This record belongs to a study of identical twins. A universal primer site arose from template switching, and cDNA bore unique molecular identifiers. TCRdb analysed the 5' RACE reads with MiXCR anew, one entry per CDR3 protein. The sample lists some 240,000 distinct CDR3 sequences; 10% were seen once. Findings and caveats of the study: Some out-of-frame alpha sequences were shared by twins, and these showed excess low generation probability. Insertion counts were lower in abundant cord blood beta clonotypes, a trend that memory repertoires did not show.

The rearrangement links TRBV7-2 to TRBJ2-1; D is unresolved. The TCR sequence derives from a man in his forties or fifties in good health. The sequencing input was memory T cells sorted from blood. The CDR3 DNA reads TGTGCCAGCAGCCTGAAGTGGGAGCAGTTCTTC. Its protein is CASSLKWEQFF.